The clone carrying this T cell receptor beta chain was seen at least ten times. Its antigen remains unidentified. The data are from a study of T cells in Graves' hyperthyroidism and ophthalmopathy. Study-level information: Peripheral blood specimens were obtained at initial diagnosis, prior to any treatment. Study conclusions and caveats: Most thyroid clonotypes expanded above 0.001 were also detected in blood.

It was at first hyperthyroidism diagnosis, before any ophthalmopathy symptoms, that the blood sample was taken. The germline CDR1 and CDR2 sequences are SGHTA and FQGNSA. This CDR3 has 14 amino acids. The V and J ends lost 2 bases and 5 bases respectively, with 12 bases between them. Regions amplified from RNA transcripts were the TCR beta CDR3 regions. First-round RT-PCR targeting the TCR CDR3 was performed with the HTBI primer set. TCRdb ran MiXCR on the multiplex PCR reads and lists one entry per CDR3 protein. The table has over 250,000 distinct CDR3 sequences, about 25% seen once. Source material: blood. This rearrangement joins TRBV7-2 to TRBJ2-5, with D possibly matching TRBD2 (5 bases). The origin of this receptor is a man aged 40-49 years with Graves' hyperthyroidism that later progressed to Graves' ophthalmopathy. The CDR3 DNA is TGTGCCAGCAGCTTATTGGGTAGGAGGGAGACCCAGTACTTC. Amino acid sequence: CASSLLGRRETQYF. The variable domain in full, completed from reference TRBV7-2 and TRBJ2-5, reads GAGVSQSPSNKVTEKGKDVELRCDPISGHTALYWYRQSLGQGLEFLIYFQGNSAPDKSGLPSDRFSAERTGGSVSTLTIQRTQQEDSAVYLCASSLLGRRETQYFGPGTRLLVL.